This entry features one TCR beta chain sequence. This entry is derived from a study of T cell changes during pregnancy in multiple sclerosis. V was shortened by 0 bases and J by 1 base, with 12 bases between the two germline ends. In germline, CDR1 is MNHEY, CDR2 SVGAGI. The length of the CDR3 is 16 residues. Repertoires were generated with immunoSEQ multiplex PCR, while TCRdb's copy carries only in-frame clones and drops some. The top ten clones hold roughly 2.2% of a sample with roughly 63,000 clones, about 90% of them seen once. The chain has TRBV6-5 and TRBJ1-1; no definite D call. The clonotype comes from a female donor in good health, enrolled as a control in a pregnancy study. Here the sequenced sample was peripheral blood, taken in the second trimester of pregnancy. The CDR3 sequence: CASSYSFSQQNTEAFF. The CDR3, as DNA: TGTGCCAGCAGTTACTCGTTCTCACAGCAGAACACTGAAGCTTTCTTT.